This T cell receptor beta chain was retrieved from a study of blood T cell repertoires in COVID-19. The method was immunoSEQ multiplex PCR; TCRdb's version includes in-frame clones alone and lacks a portion of them. Of 140,000 or so clones in the sample, just under 90% were seen once. The CDR3 is 11 residues long. V was cut by 5 bases and J by 3 bases, with 8 bases left in between. Per the germline V gene, CDR1 is DFQATT and CDR2 is SNEGSKA (reference sequence). Sequencing was performed on peripheral blood. This chain connects TRBV20-1 to TRBJ2-7; D is possibly TRBD1 (6 bases). The sequence came from a woman aged 50 to 65 with active or convalescent COVID-19. The CDR3 DNA is TGCAGTGCTCTCAGGGGCTACGAGCAGTACTTC. The encoded protein is CSALRGYEQYF.